The 20 T cell receptor beta chains listed next were all sequenced from one sample in a study of radiation and T cells in renal cell carcinoma. The table came from immunoSEQ multiplex PCR; TCRdb's copy has only in-frame clones and leaves some out. The sample carries some 150,000 clones, approximately 86% recorded once. As for time point: blood 4 weeks post-SBRT, at nephrectomy. Treatment specified: 15 Gy SBRT to primary tumor, nephrectomy 4 weeks later. The sample here was blood, taken from a patient whose treatment included radiotherapy and nephrectomy. These receptors were collected from a woman in her forties or fifties with renal cell carcinoma.

The chain uses TRBV28 and TRBJ1-1; tentatively, D is TRBD1 (5 bases). Germline V gene sequence: CDR1 MDHEN, CDR2 SYDVKM. V was pared by 6 bases and J by 0 bases, with 17 bases between. CDR3 length: 16 amino acids. CDR3 nucleotide sequence: TGTGCCAGCAGCACACCGGGGGAGGGGATGAACACTGAAGCTTTCTTT. Amino acid sequence: CASSTPGEGMNTEAFF.

V usage is TRBV5-4 and J usage is TRBJ1-2, with unresolved D. In germline, CDR1 is SGHNT, CDR2 YYREEE (reference sequence). This CDR3 is 13 amino acids long. Trimming pared 0 bases from V and 6 bases from J, leaving 9 bases between. CDR3 amino acids: CASSLAGTNGYTF. The CDR3 nucleotides read TGTGCCAGCAGCTTGGCCGGAACTAATGGCTACACCTTC.

This rearrangement joins TRBV7-9 to TRBJ1-2; 8 bases align to TRBD1. The CDR3 length is 14 residues. Germline V gene lookup returns CDR1 SEHNR and CDR2 FQNEAQ (reference sequence). J lost 3 bases, V lost 8 bases, and 8 bases had no gene match. Written as DNA, the CDR3 is TGTGCCAGCCGAACAGGGGGAATGGACTATGGCTACACCTTC. It codes for CASRTGGMDYGYTF.

The chain couples TRBV5-1 to TRBJ2-7; 12 bases line up with TRBD2. The V gene's germline CDR1 is SGHRS and CDR2 YFSETQ. This CDR3 comprises 15 residues. V lost 7 bases and J lost 6; bases outside the gene matches: 11. CDR3 in DNA: TGCGCCAGCGGTACTAGCGGGGGGCCCACTGTCGAGCAGTACTTC. Translated: CASGTSGGPTVEQYF.

The CDR3, as DNA: TGTGCCAGCAGCGTAGATACAGATTCGAACACCGGGGAGCTGTTTTTT. It encodes CASSVDTDSNTGELFF. The chain links TRBV9 to TRBJ2-2; D not resolved. CDR3 length: 16 residues. Germline lookup yields CDR1 SGDLS and CDR2 YYNGEE. V was cut by 0 bases and J by 0 bases, with 9 bases left in between.

This clone was detected once. Other DNA variants within this sample encode the same CDR3. CDR3: CASSVEGSSYEQYF. Here the CDR3 DNA reads TGTGCCAGCAGCGTAGAGGGCAGCTCCTACGAGCAGTACTTC. This chain connects TRBV9 to TRBJ2-7; D unresolved. This CDR3 spans 14 amino acids. V lost 0 bases, J lost 0 bases, and 7 bases lay in between. The germline V gene encodes CDR1 SGDLS and CDR2 YYNGEE.

This rearrangement joins TRBV5-5 to TRBJ2-2, with TRBD1 as a possible D gene (5 bases). Germline V gene sequence: CDR1 SGHKS, CDR2 YYEKEE (reference sequence). The germline V and J ends were trimmed by 4 bases and 0 bases, with 16 bases remaining between them. This CDR3 has 17 amino acids. The CDR3 DNA is TGTGCCAGCAGCCGCCTTGCAGGGATCCCGAACACCGGGGAGCTGTTTTTT. This encodes CASSRLAGIPNTGELFF.

The V call is TRBV5-1, the J call TRBJ2-3; 12 nucleotides match TRBD2. Looked up from germline, CDR1 is SGHRS and CDR2 is YFSETQ. This CDR3 is 18 amino acids long. The J segment lost 0 bases and the V segment lost 2 bases, leaving 7 bases of the junction unmatched. CDR3 sequence (DNA): TGCGCCAGCAGCTTCGAACCGGGACTAGCGGGTAGCACAGATACGCAGTATTTT. Encoded protein: CASSFEPGLAGSTDTQYF.

This rearrangement joins TRBV7-3 to TRBJ2-7; 10 bases match TRBD1. CDR1 is SGHTA, CDR2 FQGTGA, per germline. J lost 2 bases, V lost 4 bases, and 2 bases had no gene match. The CDR3 spans 14 residues. CDR3 residues: CASSWDRGPYEQYF. The CDR3 region has the DNA TGTGCCAGCAGCTGGGACAGGGGACCCTACGAGCAGTACTTC. Complete variable domain (other parts from reference TRBV7-3 and TRBJ2-7): GAGVSQTPSNKVTEKGKYVELRCDPISGHTALYWYRQSLGQGPEFLIYFQGTGAADDSGLPNDRFFAVRPEGSVSTLKIQRTERGDSAVYLCASSWDRGPYEQYFGPGTRLTVT.

The genes are TRBV7-2 and TRBJ1-1, with unresolved D. CDR1 is SGHTA, CDR2 FQGNSA, per germline. Trimming removed 3 bases from V and 5 bases from J, with 16 bases in between. This CDR3 spans 15 amino acids. CDR3 sequence: CASSLISHIVTEAFF. DNA for the CDR3: TGTGCCAGCAGCTTGATTTCACACATTGTTACTGAAGCTTTCTTT. The entire variable domain, with the rest obtained from reference TRBV7-2 and TRBJ1-1, is as follows: GAGVSQSPSNKVTEKGKDVELRCDPISGHTALYWYRQSLGQGLEFLIYFQGNSAPDKSGLPSDRFSAERTGGSVSTLTIQRTQQEDSAVYLCASSLISHIVTEAFFGQGTRLTVV.

This clone has more than one count but fewer than ten. The rearrangement links TRBV28 to TRBJ1-1; D gene uncertain. CDR3 length: 13 residues. Trimming shortened V by 6 bases and J by 0 bases, and 8 bases separated the two germline ends. Germline values: CDR1 MDHEN, CDR2 SYDVKM. The CDR3 loop reads CASRVQMNTEAFF. The CDR3 nucleotides are TGTGCCAGCAGAGTACAGATGAACACTGAAGCTTTCTTT.

The chain recombines TRBV4-3 with TRBJ2-3; weak D call: TRBD1 (6 bases). Germline-derived CDR1 and CDR2 are LGHNA and YSLEER. V was pared by 2 bases and J by 0 bases, with 15 bases between. There are 17 residues in the CDR3. The CDR3 region is CASSQNSGTPSTDTQYF. CDR3 DNA sequence: TGCGCCAGCAGCCAAAACTCCGGGACACCTAGCACAGATACGCAGTATTTT.

The chain is built from TRBV28 and TRBJ1-4; possible D gene TRBD1, 6 bases. CDR1 is MDHEN, CDR2 SYDVKM, per germline. Trimming cost V 8 bases and J 4 bases, with 14 bases left between them. The CDR3 loop spans 14 amino acids. The CDR3 protein is CASGTGSLNEKLFF. CDR3 nucleotides: TGTGCCAGCGGTACAGGGTCCCTTAATGAAAAACTGTTTTTT.

The genes are TRBV30 and TRBJ2-5; D possibly corresponds to TRBD1 (6 bases). In germline, CDR1 is GTSNPN, CDR2 SVGIG (reference sequence). The CDR3 covers 13 residues. V lost 3 bases, J lost 4 bases, and 12 bases lay in between. The CDR3 here is CAWSSKGVETQYF. In DNA, the CDR3 is TGTGCCTGGAGCTCAAAGGGGGTAGAGACCCAGTACTTC. The full variable domain, its missing parts supplied by reference TRBV30 and TRBJ2-5, is SQTIHQWPATLVQPVGSPLSLECTVEGTSNPNLYWYRQAAGRGLQLLFYSVGIGQISSEVPQNLSASRPQDRQFILSSKKLLLSDSGFYLCAWSSKGVETQYFGPGTRLLVL.

The gene calls are TRBV7-6 and TRBJ2-7; 9 nucleotides align to TRBD1. This CDR3 is 15 amino acids long. Per the germline V gene, CDR1 is SGHVS and CDR2 is FNYEAQ. V dropped 2 bases and J dropped 6; count of bases not matched to a gene: 8. DNA of the CDR3: TGTGCCAGCAGCTTATTTGATAGGACAGGGGTCGAGCAGTACTTC. This sequence encodes CASSLFDRTGVEQYF.

The chain employs TRBV7-2 and TRBJ1-3; TRBD1 might be the D (5 bases). Trimming removed 1 base at V and 4 bases at J, with 14 bases between. Germline values: CDR1 SGHTA, CDR2 FQGNSA. The CDR3 is 16 residues long. DNA for the CDR3: TGTGCCAGCAGCTTAGGGGTCGGGCAGGGCGGAAACACCATATATTTT. This sequence encodes CASSLGVGQGGNTIYF.

There are a few counts of this clone. The V call is TRBV10-3, the J call TRBJ1-1; D is undetermined. This CDR3 spans 14 amino acids. The germline gives CDR1 ENHRY, CDR2 SYGVKD. V was pared by 3 bases and J by 0 bases, with 8 bases between. CDR3 protein: CAISESALNTEAFF. CDR3 coding DNA: TGTGCCATCAGTGAATCCGCCCTGAACACTGAAGCTTTCTTT.

The rearrangement uses TRBV19 and TRBJ1-4; 10 bases match TRBD1. The germline V gene encodes CDR1 LNHDA and CDR2 SQIVND (reference sequence). V was pared by 3 bases and J by 5 bases, with 6 bases of the junction left unmatched. The CDR3 is 16 amino acids. The CDR3 region is CASSIFRDRGNEKLFF. The CDR3 bases are TGTGCCAGTAGTATCTTCCGGGACAGGGGAAATGAAAAACTGTTTTTT. The whole variable domain, filled in from reference TRBV19 and TRBJ1-4, reads DGGITQSPKYLFRKEGQNVTLSCEQNLNHDAMYWYRQDPGQGLRLIYYSQIVNDFQKGDIAEGYSVSREKKESFPLTVTSAQKNPTAFYLCASSIFRDRGNEKLFFGSGTQLSVL.

The V call is TRBV9, the J call TRBJ2-1, with 13 bases lining up with TRBD2. CDR1 is SGDLS, CDR2 YYNGEE, per germline. V gave up 4 bases and J gave up 10 bases; unmatched junction bases: 5. This CDR3 comprises 14 residues. The CDR3: CASSTSGRAREQFF. In DNA, the CDR3 is TGTGCCAGCAGCACTAGCGGGAGGGCCAGGGAGCAGTTCTTC.

This clone was counted between two and nine times. The chain employs TRBV30 and TRBJ1-5; D uncertain. This CDR3 is 14 amino acids long. The ends were cut back, 0 bases at V and 2 bases at J, with 8 bases in the middle. Germline V gene sequence: CDR1 GTSNPN, CDR2 SVGIG (reference sequence). DNA of the CDR3: TGTGCCTGGAGTGTACTCGGGGGCAATCAGCCCCAGCATTTT. It is translated as CAWSVLGGNQPQHF.